The clone carrying this T cell receptor beta chain was detected once. No antigen is known for it. Each PCR replicate run on unsorted PBMC took in approximately 270 ng DNA, roughly 32,000 T cell genomes. DNA from unsorted PBMC was sequenced on ten immunoSEQ deep assay plates. Authors' analysis steps: Filtering differed because ImmunoSEQ produced junction-only sequences that carried no quality scores. Method: immunoSEQ multiplex PCR; TCRdb's copy keeps in-frame clones and lacks some. That table furnishes V, J and clone size, whereas the DNA furnished D and trimming. The table shows some 490,000 clones, with about 84% occurring only once. The entry originates in a study of shared clonotypes between healthy human individuals. Study outcomes and limitations: Having only a few donors restricted how much genetic and exposure-history diversity was captured.

The specimen was PBMCs. The sequence derives from a middle-aged woman in good health. Some clones in this sample may be carry-over from other donors' samples.

The chain's CDR3 is CASSLGREETQYF. For the CDR3, the DNA is TGTGCCAGCAGCTTAGGTAGGGAAGAGACCCAGTACTTC. The chain uses TRBV11-1 and TRBJ2-5; no definite D call. The CDR3 sequence is 13 residues long. Germline CDR1 is SGHAT and CDR2 is FQDESV (reference sequence). Trimming shortened V by 1 base and J by 3 bases, and 6 bases separated the two germline ends.